This TCR beta chain was sequenced during a study of T-cell reconstitution after alpha-beta-depleted transplantation in children. Study results and limitations: TCRbeta diversity was high at day 60 in some patients (a result of surviving recipient T cells and thymic progenitors). Fresh T-cell production supplied most of the T-cell counts and diversity seen one year after transplant. Several hundred graft clones that had expanded were reportedly the source of alpha-beta T cells about two months after transplant.

A library of TCRbeta sequences, prepared with unique molecular identifiers, was generated. One entry per CDR3 protein results from TCRdb running MiXCR on the PCR reads. The data show over 450,000 distinct CDR3 sequences, 10% seen once. In this sample, this clonotype turned up many times. Its antigen is not known. Trimming took off 3 bases at V and 10 bases at J, with 7 bases between the two ends. In germline, CDR1 is SQVTM, CDR2 ANQGSEA. The CDR3 extends over 10 amino acids. V and J are TRBV29-1 and TRBJ2-1; D possibly uses TRBD1 or TRBD2 (5 bases each). The sample was PBMCs, taken before TCRalphabeta/CD19-depleted stem cell transplant. The clonotype originates from a child aged 2 to 10 with inherited bone marrow failure, due to receive a stem cell transplant. CDR3 sequence (DNA): TGCAGCGTTGATGGGACGGAGCAGTTCTTC. Protein: CSVDGTEQFF.